The sequence of this TCR beta chain was determined in a study of blood T cell repertoires in COVID-19. Study summary: COVID-19 samples, acute and convalescent, were from the United States, Italy and Spain. PBMCs, B-cell-depleted T cells, or T cells provided the cDNA or gDNA that made up the material.

Measured with immunoSEQ multiplex PCR; TCRdb has only the in-frame clones, and not every one. The sample carries 120,000 or so clones, 85% recorded once. The CDR3 runs 16 residues. Trimming left V 4 bases short and J 12 bases short, with 25 bases between. The germline V gene encodes CDR1 SEHNR and CDR2 FQNEAQ (reference sequence). This receptor was obtained from an elderly man with active or convalescent COVID-19. This chain connects TRBV7-9 to TRBJ1-3; maybe TRBD1 (5 bases). Sequencing was done on a sample of peripheral blood. CDR3 nucleotides: TGTGCCAGCAGCTCTCAAAGTCCCGGGACTATAGCCGGCATATATTTT. Protein sequence: CASSSQSPGTIAGIYF.